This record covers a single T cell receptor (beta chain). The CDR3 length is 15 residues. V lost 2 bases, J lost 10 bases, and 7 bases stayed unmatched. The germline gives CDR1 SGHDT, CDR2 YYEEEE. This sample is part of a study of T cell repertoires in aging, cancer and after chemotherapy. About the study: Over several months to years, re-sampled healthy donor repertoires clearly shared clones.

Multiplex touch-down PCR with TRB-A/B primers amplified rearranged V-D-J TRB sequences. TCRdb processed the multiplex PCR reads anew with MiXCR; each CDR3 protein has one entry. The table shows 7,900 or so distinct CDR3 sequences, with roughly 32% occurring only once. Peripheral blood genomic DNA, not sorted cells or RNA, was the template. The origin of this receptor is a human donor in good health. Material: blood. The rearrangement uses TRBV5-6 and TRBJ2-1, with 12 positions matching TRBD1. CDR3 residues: CASSFLGTGGREQFF. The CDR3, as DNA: TGTGCCAGCAGCTTTCTGGGGACAGGGGGCAGGGAGCAGTTCTTC.